A selection of T cell receptor beta chains follows, all from one sample in a study of molecular identifiers for immune sequencing clone quantification. TCRdb reprocessed the PCR reads with MiXCR, giving one entry per CDR3 protein. The sample comprises approximately 670,000 distinct CDR3 sequences, about 20% of which are singletons, and 0.85% rests with the top ten. The source material was naive CD8+ T cells from blood, with Jurkat cell RNA spiked in. The receptor set was obtained from a human donor in good health. Some libraries in this study had Jurkat cell RNA spiked in. CDR3s include the opening cysteine and the closing phenylalanine or tryptophan. D genes are given only for firm matches. Where a row states a size, it is once, few, many or the class of an expanded clone; other rows omit it.

size: -; length: 16; V: TRBV27; J: TRBJ1-6; D: -; DNA: TGTGCCAGCAGTCGCCTTCGGGGTCCCTATAATTCACCCCTCCACTTT; CDR3: CASSRLRGPYNSPLHF
size: many; length: 14; V: TRBV29-1; J: TRBJ1-1; D: -; DNA: TGCAGCGTTGACGGCAGCCTAGAGAACACTGAAGCTTTCTTT; CDR3: CSVDGSLENTEAFF
size: -; length: 13; V: TRBV6-9; J: TRBJ1-2; D: -; DNA: TGTGCCAGCACTTCAAGAGGCATTTATGGCTACACCTTC; CDR3: CASTSRGIYGYTF
size: -; length: 14; V: TRBV2; J: TRBJ2-1; D: -; DNA: TGTGCCAGCAAGATCGCCGACGGGTGGAATGAGCAGTTCTTC; CDR3: CASKIADGWNEQFF
size: many; length: 17; V: TRBV6-5; J: TRBJ2-3; D: TRBD2; DNA: TGTGCCAGCAGTTACCAACAGGCGGGAGGCGGCACAGATACGCAGTATTTT; CDR3: CASSYQQAGGGTDTQYF
size: many; length: 13; V: TRBV29-1; J: TRBJ2-3; D: -; DNA: TGCAGCGTTGAAGAAGGATTGGCAGATACGCAGTATTTT; CDR3: CSVEEGLADTQYF
size: -; length: 13; V: TRBV29-1; J: TRBJ2-7; D: -; DNA: TGCAGCATTGTTCCCCGGGGTTCTTACGAGCAGTACTTC; CDR3: CSIVPRGSYEQYF
size: -; length: 15; V: TRBV19; J: TRBJ2-3; D: -; DNA: TGTGCCAGTAGTATAGGGACGGGACTCACAGATACGCAGTATTTT; CDR3: CASSIGTGLTDTQYF
size: many; length: 14; V: TRBV20-1; J: TRBJ1-2; D: -; DNA: TGCAGTGCTAGCGACAGGTTCACTGACTATGGCTACACCTTC; CDR3: CSASDRFTDYGYTF
size: -; length: 14; V: TRBV28; J: TRBJ1-1; D: -; DNA: TGTGCCAGCAGTAGCGACAGCATGGACACTGAAGCTTTCTTT; CDR3: CASSSDSMDTEAFF
size: few; length: 16; V: TRBV21-1; J: TRBJ2-5; D: -; DNA: TGTGCCAGCAGCCGTAGCGGGGGCCCCCTCCAAGAGACCCAGTACTTC; CDR3: CASSRSGGPLQETQYF
size: many; length: 14; V: TRBV4-1; J: TRBJ1-1; D: -; DNA: TGCGCCAGCAGCCAAGGTTGGGGGCTGACTGAAGCTTTCTTT; CDR3: CASSQGWGLTEAFF
size: -; length: 14; V: TRBV6-2/TRBV6-3; J: TRBJ2-5; D: -; DNA: TGTGCTGGCAGACCCACTAGGGATTGGGAGACCCAGTACTTC; CDR3: CAGRPTRDWETQYF
size: many; length: 14; V: TRBV19; J: TRBJ1-2; D: -; DNA: TGTGCCAGTAGTCCAGGGTATGGGACCTATGGCTACACCTTC; CDR3: CASSPGYGTYGYTF
size: many; length: 16; V: TRBV20-1; J: TRBJ2-7; D: TRBD1; DNA: TGCAGTGCCGAAAAGCTCCGGGACAGGGTTAGGTACGAGCAGTACTTC; CDR3: CSAEKLRDRVRYEQYF
size: few; length: 16; V: TRBV4-1; J: TRBJ1-2; D: -; DNA: TGCGCCAGCAGCCCCTCGGCGGCGGGGACTAACTATGGCTACACCTTC; CDR3: CASSPSAAGTNYGYTF
size: many; length: 16; V: TRBV29-1; J: TRBJ2-2; D: TRBD1; DNA: TGCAGCGTTGAAGATCAGGAACAGGGGGACACCGGGGAGCTGTTTTTT; CDR3: CSVEDQEQGDTGELFF
size: -; length: 16; V: TRBV27; J: TRBJ1-1; D: -; DNA: TGTGCCAGCAGTTGGGGCCTGGGGCAGGGGAACACTGAAGCTTTCTTT; CDR3: CASSWGLGQGNTEAFF
size: many; length: 15; V: TRBV4-3; J: TRBJ1-2; D: -; DNA: TGCGCCAGCAGCCAAGATCTGGCCAGTTTTTATGGCTACACCTTC; CDR3: CASSQDLASFYGYTF
size: many; length: 12; V: TRBV6-2/TRBV6-3; J: TRBJ2-7; D: -; DNA: TGTGCCAGCAGTTACGGGGGGCGCGAGCAGTACTTC; CDR3: CASSYGGREQYF
size: few; length: 16; V: TRBV5-1; J: TRBJ2-5; D: TRBD1; DNA: TGCGCCAGCAGCGATCTGGGACAGACCCCAGGCGGGACCCAGTACTTC; CDR3: CASSDLGQTPGGTQYF
size: -; length: 16; V: TRBV4-1; J: TRBJ2-1; D: TRBD1; DNA: TGCGCCAGCAGCCATGGGACAGGGGTTTCCTACAATGAGCAGTTCTTC; CDR3: CASSHGTGVSYNEQFF
size: many; length: 14; V: TRBV11-2; J: TRBJ2-3; D: -; DNA: TGTGCCAGCAGCTCGGCAGAGTTCACAGATACGCAGTATTTT; CDR3: CASSSAEFTDTQYF
size: -; length: 16; V: TRBV14; J: TRBJ1-6; D: -; DNA: TGTGCCAGCAGCCAAGTTACGGTACTTAATAATTCACCCCTCCACTTT; CDR3: CASSQVTVLNNSPLHF
size: many; length: 15; V: TRBV20-1; J: TRBJ1-1; D: -; DNA: TGCAGTGCTAGGACTTCCGGACTTACGAACACTGAAGCTTTCTTT; CDR3: CSARTSGLTNTEAFF
size: few; length: 17; V: TRBV28; J: TRBJ1-6; D: -; DNA: TGTGCCAGCAGCCCCTTGATACAGGGCGAAAATAATTCACCCCTCCACTTT; CDR3: CASSPLIQGENNSPLHF
size: few; length: 18; V: TRBV5-4; J: TRBJ2-1; D: TRBD2; DNA: TGTGCCAGCAGCTTGGAGGTAGATAGCGGGGGGTACTACAATGAGCAGTTCTTC; CDR3: CASSLEVDSGGYYNEQFF
size: few; length: 13; V: TRBV7-9; J: TRBJ1-2; D: -; DNA: TGTGCCAGCACTAAAGTCGCATATCACGGCTACACCTTC; CDR3: CASTKVAYHGYTF
size: many; length: 15; V: TRBV30; J: TRBJ2-3; D: -; DNA: TGTGCCTGGAGTCAGGGTGTTATTATCACAGATACGCAGTATTTT; CDR3: CAWSQGVIITDTQYF
size: -; length: 17; V: TRBV6-2/TRBV6-3; J: TRBJ2-1; D: TRBD2; DNA: TGTGCCAGCAGTTATTCCCCAAGACTAGCGATCGACAATGAGCAGTTCTTC; CDR3: CASSYSPRLAIDNEQFF
size: few; length: 11; V: TRBV29-1; J: TRBJ1-2; D: -; DNA: TGCAGCGTTGCCCGGAGCTATGGCTACACCTTC; CDR3: CSVARSYGYTF
size: many; length: 18; V: TRBV13; J: TRBJ2-2; D: TRBD2; DNA: TGTGCCAGCAGCATCGGACTAGCGGGGGGGCCGGACACCGGGGAGCTGTTTTTT; CDR3: CASSIGLAGGPDTGELFF
size: many; length: 17; V: TRBV7-9; J: TRBJ1-1; D: -; DNA: TGTGCCAGCAGCTTAGCATTTTCCGGGCCCTACGACACTGAAGCTTTCTTT; CDR3: CASSLAFSGPYDTEAFF
size: few; length: 13; V: TRBV12-3/TRBV12-4; J: TRBJ1-2; D: -; DNA: TGTGCCAGCAGTGCCGGACAGAACTATGGCTACACCTTC; CDR3: CASSAGQNYGYTF
size: many; length: 16; V: TRBV4-3; J: TRBJ2-1; D: -; DNA: TGCGCCAGCAGCCAAGATAAGCTAGCGAGCTACAATGAGCAGTTCTTC; CDR3: CASSQDKLASYNEQFF
size: few; length: 13; V: TRBV28; J: TRBJ2-6; D: -; DNA: TGTGCCAGCGCCTTATCTGGGGCCAACGTCCTGACTTTC; CDR3: CASALSGANVLTF
size: many; length: 12; V: TRBV29-1; J: TRBJ2-7; D: -; DNA: TGCAGCGTTGTTCAGGGACCCTACGAGCAGTACTTC; CDR3: CSVVQGPYEQYF
size: -; length: 14; V: TRBV5-1; J: TRBJ2-7; D: TRBD1; DNA: TGCGCCAGCAGCTGGACAGGGGGGGTCTACGAGCAGTACTTC; CDR3: CASSWTGGVYEQYF
size: many; length: 18; V: TRBV15; J: TRBJ1-5; D: TRBD1; DNA: TGTGCCACCAGCAGAGATTTGGTTTGGACAGGTATAGATCAGCCCCAGCATTTT; CDR3: CATSRDLVWTGIDQPQHF
size: -; length: 17; V: TRBV6-2/TRBV6-3; J: TRBJ2-1; D: -; DNA: TGTGCCAGCAGAGAGCAAACAGGGGAGGGGTACTACAATGAGCAGTTCTTC; CDR3: CASREQTGEGYYNEQFF
size: many; length: 16; V: TRBV15; J: TRBJ2-5; D: TRBD1; DNA: TGTGCCACCAGCAGTGGATACGACAGGGGTCTAGAGACCCAGTACTTC; CDR3: CATSSGYDRGLETQYF
size: many; length: 17; V: TRBV14; J: TRBJ1-1; D: -; DNA: TGTGCCAGCAGCCAAGGAGACAAGTTCGATATGAACACTGAAGCTTTCTTT; CDR3: CASSQGDKFDMNTEAFF
size: many; length: 16; V: TRBV19; J: TRBJ2-5; D: TRBD1; DNA: TGTGCCAGTAGTCCAGGACAGGGCTGGACCGGGGAGACCCAGTACTTC; CDR3: CASSPGQGWTGETQYF
size: many; length: 13; V: TRBV19; J: TRBJ2-7; D: TRBD1; DNA: TGTGCCAGTAGTCCAACGACAGGGGCCGAGCAGTACTTC; CDR3: CASSPTTGAEQYF
size: many; length: 17; V: TRBV18; J: TRBJ1-5; D: -; DNA: TGTGCCAGCTCACCAGATTATGGGGAGGGTCGCAATCAGCCCCAGCATTTT; CDR3: CASSPDYGEGRNQPQHF
size: many; length: 14; V: TRBV20-1; J: TRBJ1-6; D: -; DNA: TGCAGTGCTCCCCCGGGGGCTTATAATTCACCCCTCCACTTT; CDR3: CSAPPGAYNSPLHF
size: -; length: 15; V: TRBV4-1; J: TRBJ2-1; D: TRBD1; DNA: TGCGCCAGCTGCATAGGGACAGGGTCCTACAATGAGCAGTTCTTC; CDR3: CASCIGTGSYNEQFF
size: many; length: 16; V: TRBV5-1; J: TRBJ2-7; D: TRBD2; DNA: TGCGCCAGCAGCTTGGACCGGGGGGTCTACTCCTACGAGCAGTACTTC; CDR3: CASSLDRGVYSYEQYF
size: -; length: 17; V: TRBV27; J: TRBJ1-1; D: TRBD1; DNA: TGTGCCAGCAGTCCTATACCTCCGGGACAGGGATACACTGAAGCTTTCTTT; CDR3: CASSPIPPGQGYTEAFF
size: -; length: 14; V: TRBV10-3; J: TRBJ1-5; D: TRBD1; DNA: TGTGCCATCGGGACAGATTATAGCAATCAGCCCCAGCATTTT; CDR3: CAIGTDYSNQPQHF
size: -; length: 15; V: TRBV19; J: TRBJ2-2; D: TRBD2; DNA: TGTGCCAGTAGCCCGGGTCCTAGCGGGACCTGGGAGCTGTTTTTT; CDR3: CASSPGPSGTWELFF
size: many; length: 16; V: TRBV14; J: TRBJ2-3; D: -; DNA: TGTGCCAGCAGCCAAGGTTCCCAACCCCGGGCAGATACGCAGTATTTT; CDR3: CASSQGSQPRADTQYF
size: many; length: 14; V: TRBV16; J: TRBJ2-3; D: -; DNA: TGTGCCAGCAGCCATACTAGCCGCCCAGATACGCAGTATTTT; CDR3: CASSHTSRPDTQYF